The following is a T cell receptor (beta chain) sequence with its context. The specificity of this receptor is unknown. For both bulk and single-cell sequencing, libraries were prepared with the iRepertoire multiplex PCR system using TCR subtype-specific primers. Multiplex PCR with primers aimed at the V, D and J gene regions produced the bulk TCR beta libraries. Bulk TCR library preparation used roughly 85-500 ng of RNA per sample as input. Bulk TCR beta amplicons were sequenced on an Illumina MiSeq. The original methods were these. Sample misassignments and low-quality sequencing reads were filtered out during quality control steps. The amino acids lying between the V-gene Y[YFLI]C motif and the J-segment [FW]GXGT motif were defined as CDR3. The IMGT database was followed for TRBV and TRBJ gene assignments and CDR3 clonotypes. TRBV expression in each sample was normalized to the mean of the same gene in PBMC from under 50 healthy donors. Once TCRdb had reprocessed the reads, it stored one entry per CDR3 protein sequence and supplied no DNA. The V and J calls were not made by the authors but by TCRdb's processing. In this sample's table one finds thousands of distinct CDR3 sequences. The ten largest account for around 30% of the sample.

Sequencing was performed on donors who were patients with carbamazepine-induced Stevens-Johnson syndrome or toxic epidermal necrolysis (CBZ-SJS/TEN). Next-generation sequencing was used to profile the T cell receptor repertoires of patients with drug-induced severe cutaneous adverse reactions in a search for drug-specific clonotypes. RNA was isolated from either blister cells of skin lesions or peripheral blood mononuclear cells. These data belong to a study of T cells in severe cutaneous drug reactions (dated by TCRdb to the late 2010s). A note on the overall study: Recruitment took place between about 2010 and 2019, drawing patients from Taiwan, Thailand and a European registry network. Assignment of the culprit drug relied on both the Naranjo algorithm and the ALDEN drug causality algorithm. Only patients with a probable or definite SJS/TEN or DRESS diagnosis by RegiSCAR criteria were enrolled. The study paired bulk TCR sequencing with single-cell sequencing, quantitative PCR validation, functional assays and transgenic mouse experiments. Blister fluids/cells, PBMC and other biological samples were taken from patients in the acute stage or the recovery stage. Libraries were prepared using iRepertoire multiplex PCR, and a comparison was cited by the authors in which similar capture of abundant clonotypes was shown across iRepertoire and 5' RACE methods with or without UMI.

General study outcomes and caveats: Although undetectable or scarce in tolerant-control and healthy-donor PBMC, a public TCRbeta CDR3 was found in all seven CBZ-SJS/TEN blister samples, at a mean of roughly 15%. The authors stated that further study is still needed to find out whether the public TCR applies more generally to SJS/TEN caused by other drugs. CBZ-SJS/TEN patients showed strongly increased TRBV12-4 usage, with averages of roughly 34% in blister cells and roughly 5% in PBMC.

Via the germline V gene (reference sequence), CDR1 is PRHDT and CDR2 FYEKMQ. Its CDR3 holds 13 amino acids, cysteine through phenylalanine. The nucleotide record is missing. The sample comprised cells from a skin blister. In light of the paper, this sample's cell subset or site label describes: unsorted cells from skin lesion blisters. This chain is built from TRBV13 and TRBJ2-7. The TCR originated in a human donor with toxic epidermal necrolysis, a severe cutaneous drug reaction. CDR3 loop: CASSFGDSYEQYF.